This T cell receptor (beta chain) was sequenced in a study of cytotoxic CD8 clonotypes in ibrutinib-treated CLL. Study-level information: On average, around 89,000 productive rearrangements and a few hundred thousand productive templates per sample.

The protocol was immunoSEQ multiplex PCR, while the TCRdb copy is restricted to in-frame clones and leaves out a portion. The table lists some 150,000 clones, approximately 80% of them singletons. Study results and caveats: A rise in clonality was seen at ibrutinib response, and a fall back toward baseline was seen at progression.

The V end lost 6 bases, the J end lost 7 bases, and 28 bases lay between the germline ends. CDR3 length equals 18 residues. Germline-derived CDR1 and CDR2 are SGHTA and FQGTGA. Details on this clone: As yet, its antigen is unknown.

This sample comprised PBMCs, obtained after 24 months of ibrutinib treatment. This receptor was taken from a human donor with chronic lymphocytic leukemia. The chain employs TRBV7-3 and TRBJ2-1, with D perhaps matching TRBD2 (6 bases). CDR3 amino acids: CASRPSGTLRGTRNEQFF. The CDR3, as DNA: TGTGCCAGCAGACCCTCCGGGACCCTACGAGGGACTCGTAATGAGCAGTTCTTC.